Detailed here is one T cell receptor beta chain. Its antigen is not identified. This entry belongs to a study of cytomegalovirus exposure and HLA in healthy donors. Whole-study findings and limits: The study labeled 150 to 200 TCR beta chains cytomegalovirus-associated.

In germline, CDR1 is LGHNA, CDR2 YSLEER. With V trimmed by 0 bases and J by 4 bases, 6 bases remained unmatched. This CDR3 spans 17 amino acids. All the people who gave samples were healthy bone marrow donors. PCR primers comprised 60 Vbeta and 13 Jbeta primers. Profiled with immunoSEQ multiplex PCR; TCRdb holds only in-frame clones, not every one. The sample lists tens of thousands of clones, about 70% occurring once. Input material: PBMCs. The TCR originated in a woman aged 25 to 45 in good health and CMV-seronegative. This sequence joins TRBV4-3 and TRBJ2-2; 9 positions match TRBD2. The CDR3 is CASSQDGGGVGTGELFF. CDR3 DNA: TGCGCCAGCAGCCAAGATGGCGGGGGGGTCGGCACCGGGGAGCTGTTTTTT.